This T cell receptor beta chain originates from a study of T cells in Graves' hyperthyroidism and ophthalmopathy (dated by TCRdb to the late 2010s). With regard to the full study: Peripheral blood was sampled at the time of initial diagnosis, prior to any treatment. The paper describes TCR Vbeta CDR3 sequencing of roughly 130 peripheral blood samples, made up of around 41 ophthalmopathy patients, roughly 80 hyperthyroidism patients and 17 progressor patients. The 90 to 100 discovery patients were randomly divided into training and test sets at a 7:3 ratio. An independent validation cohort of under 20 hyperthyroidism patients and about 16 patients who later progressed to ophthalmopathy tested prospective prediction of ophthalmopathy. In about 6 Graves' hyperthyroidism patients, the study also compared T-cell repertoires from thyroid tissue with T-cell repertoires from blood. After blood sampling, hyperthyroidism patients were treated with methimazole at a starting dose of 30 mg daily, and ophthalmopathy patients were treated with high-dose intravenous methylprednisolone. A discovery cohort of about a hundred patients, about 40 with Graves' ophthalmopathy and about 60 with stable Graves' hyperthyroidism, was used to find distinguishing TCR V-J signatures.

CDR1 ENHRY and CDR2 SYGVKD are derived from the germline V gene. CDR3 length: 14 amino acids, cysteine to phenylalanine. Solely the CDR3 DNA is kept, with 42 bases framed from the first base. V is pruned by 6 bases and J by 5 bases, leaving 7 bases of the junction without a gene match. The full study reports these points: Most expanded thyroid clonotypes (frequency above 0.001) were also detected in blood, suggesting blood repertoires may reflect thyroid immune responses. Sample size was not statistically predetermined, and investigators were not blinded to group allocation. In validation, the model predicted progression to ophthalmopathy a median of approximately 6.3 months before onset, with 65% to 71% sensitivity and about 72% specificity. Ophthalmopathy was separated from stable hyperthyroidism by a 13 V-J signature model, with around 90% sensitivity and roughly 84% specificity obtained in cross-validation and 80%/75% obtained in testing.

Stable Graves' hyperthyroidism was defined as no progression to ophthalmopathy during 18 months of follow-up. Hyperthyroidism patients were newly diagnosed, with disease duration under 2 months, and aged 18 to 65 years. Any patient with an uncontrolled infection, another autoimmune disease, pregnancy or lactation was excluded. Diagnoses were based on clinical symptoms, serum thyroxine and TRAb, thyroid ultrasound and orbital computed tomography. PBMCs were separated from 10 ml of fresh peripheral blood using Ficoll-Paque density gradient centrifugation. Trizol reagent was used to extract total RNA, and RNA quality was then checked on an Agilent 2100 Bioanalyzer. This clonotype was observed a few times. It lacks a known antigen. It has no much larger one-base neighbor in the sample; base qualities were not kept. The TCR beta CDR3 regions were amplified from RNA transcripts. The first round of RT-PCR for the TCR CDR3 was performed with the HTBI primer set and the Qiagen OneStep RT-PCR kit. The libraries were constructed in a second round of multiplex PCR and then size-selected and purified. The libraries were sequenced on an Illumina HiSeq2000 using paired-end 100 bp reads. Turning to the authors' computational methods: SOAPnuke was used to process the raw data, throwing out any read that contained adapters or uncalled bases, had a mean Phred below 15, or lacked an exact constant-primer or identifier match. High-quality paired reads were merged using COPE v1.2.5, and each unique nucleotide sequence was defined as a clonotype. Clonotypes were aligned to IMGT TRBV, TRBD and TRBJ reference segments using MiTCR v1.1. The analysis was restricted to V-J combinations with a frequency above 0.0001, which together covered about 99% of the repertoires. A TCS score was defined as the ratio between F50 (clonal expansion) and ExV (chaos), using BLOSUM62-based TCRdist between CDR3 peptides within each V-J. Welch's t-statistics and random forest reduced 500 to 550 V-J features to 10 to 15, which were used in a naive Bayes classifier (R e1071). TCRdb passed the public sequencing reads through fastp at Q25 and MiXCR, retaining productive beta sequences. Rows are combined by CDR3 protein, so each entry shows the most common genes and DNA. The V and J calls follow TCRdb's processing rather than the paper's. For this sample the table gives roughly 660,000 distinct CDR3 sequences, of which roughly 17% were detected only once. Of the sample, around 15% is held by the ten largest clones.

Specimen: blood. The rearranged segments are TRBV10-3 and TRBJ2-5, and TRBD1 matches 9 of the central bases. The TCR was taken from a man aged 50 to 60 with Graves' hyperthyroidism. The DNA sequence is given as TGTGCCATCAGAGGACAGGGGTCGCGGGAGACCCAGTACTTC. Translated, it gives CAIRGQGSRETQYF.